These 7 T cell receptor beta chains originate from one sample sequenced in a study of blood T cell repertoires in COVID-19. Some clones are missing from TCRdb's copy, which holds only in-frame ones; the method was immunoSEQ multiplex PCR. The sample includes over 450,000 clones, approximately 91% of them seen just once. The sequenced sample consisted of peripheral blood. The source of these receptors is a woman aged 45-65 years with COVID-19, enrolled during active disease.

This rearrangement joins TRBV10-3 to TRBJ2-3; TRBD2 matches 12 bases. With 11 bases clipped from V and 1 base from J, the junction kept 13 bases outside the gene matches. The CDR3 sequence is 17 residues long. In germline, CDR1 is ENHRY, CDR2 SYGVKD. As DNA, the CDR3 is TGTGCCGCCCTAGGGGCTAGCGGGGGGGTTGGCACAGATACGCAGTATTTT. Its translation: CAALGASGGVGTDTQYF.

V is TRBV11-2 and J is TRBJ2-1, with 9 nucleotides matching TRBD1. CDR3 size: 15 residues. Germline loops: CDR1 SGHAT, CDR2 FQNNGV. Trimming at V came to 1 base and at J to 8 bases, leaving 6 bases not matched to a gene. CDR3: CASSLVDRGMDEQFF. The CDR3 DNA reads TGTGCCAGCAGCTTAGTAGACAGGGGGATGGATGAGCAGTTCTTC.

The chain employs TRBV30 and TRBJ1-2, with 12 positions matching TRBD1. V shed 5 bases and J 8 bases; nucleotides not matched to a gene: 12. The CDR3 runs 15 residues. Germline lookup yields CDR1 GTSNPN and CDR2 SVGIG (reference sequence). CDR3 sequence reads: CAWRTTGQGAWGYTF. The CDR3 DNA follows: TGTGCCTGGCGGACCACGGGACAGGGGGCGTGGGGCTACACCTTC.

The rearrangement links TRBV7-9 to TRBJ2-7; maybe TRBD1 (5 bases). V lost 5 bases and J lost 2, with 16 bases in between. CDR1 and CDR2 (germline): SEHNR, FQNEAQ (reference sequence). This CDR3 is built from 15 residues. CDR3 region: CASSPGSNPTYEQYF. Here the CDR3 DNA reads TGTGCCAGCAGCCCAGGGTCAAACCCTACCTACGAGCAGTACTTC.

CDR3 DNA sequence: TGTGCCAGCAAACAGGTGGGCAATCAGCCCCAGCATTTT. It encodes CASKQVGNQPQHF. This chain uses TRBV2 with TRBJ1-5; possibly TRBD1 for D (5 bases). V was clipped by 7 bases and J by 2 bases, with 9 bases between them. Germline assignment: CDR1 SNHLY and CDR2 FYNNEI. The CDR3 runs 13 residues.

A note on this clone: Because it lacks the conserved phenylalanine or tryptophan at the end, this CDR3 is likely a read error. The DNA is omitted, as the CDR3 cannot be located on it reliably, and the CDR3 follows TCRdb's listing. The gene calls are TRBV24-1 and TRBJ1-1. The CDR3 is 12 amino acids in total, end residues counted. Looked up from germline, CDR1 is KGHDR and CDR2 is SFDVKD. This CDR3 is CATQKRIRAGVC.

V and J are TRBV10-3 and TRBJ1-5; TRBD1 matches 9 bases. Germline assignment: CDR1 ENHRY and CDR2 SYGVKD. Trimming cost V 6 bases and J 4 bases; bases outside gene matches: 1. The CDR3 has 13 residues. CDR3 in amino acids: CAIRGTGNQPQHF. The DNA of the CDR3 is TGTGCCATCAGGGGGACAGGGAATCAGCCCCAGCATTTT.